Listed below are T cell receptor beta chains from one sample, sequenced in a study of blood T cells in healthy people across ages. TCRdb used MiXCR to reprocess the 5' RACE reads, holding one entry per CDR3 protein. The sample holds around 1.1 million distinct CDR3 sequences, more than 30% seen once. The source material was blood. The receptors originated from a man aged 18-30 years in good health. CDR3s include the opening cysteine and the closing phenylalanine or tryptophan. Fields, in order: clone size, J gene, D gene, V gene, CDR3 protein, CDR3 DNA. A D gene is named only where the DNA matches it firmly. Rows give clone size only sometimes, using once, few, many, or a class for an expanded clone.

size: few
J: TRBJ2-1
D: TRBD1
V: TRBV9
CDR3: CASSVSGGTGGIDEQFF
DNA: TGTGCCAGCAGCGTATCAGGTGGGACAGGGGGTATCGATGAGCAGTTCTTC

size: few
J: TRBJ1-5
D: NA
V: TRBV6-6
CDR3: CASNNQPQHF
DNA: TGTGCCAGCAATAATCAGCCCCAGCATTTT

size: NA
J: TRBJ2-4
D: NA
V: TRBV6-2/TRBV6-3
CDR3: CASSYVGNIQYF
DNA: TGTGCCAGCAGTTACGTGGGGAACATTCAGTACTTC

size: NA
J: TRBJ1-4
D: TRBD1
V: TRBV15
CDR3: CATSGFTGASYNEKLFF
DNA: TGTGCCACCAGCGGGTTTACAGGGGCGTCGTATAATGAAAAACTGTTTTTT

size: NA
J: TRBJ1-4
D: NA
V: TRBV7-2
CDR3: CASGFRQQGSVTNEKLFF
DNA: TGTGCCAGCGGCTTCAGACAACAGGGTTCTGTCACTAATGAAAAACTGTTTTTT

size: few
J: TRBJ1-6
D: NA
V: TRBV20-1
CDR3: CSARSQSSYNSPLHF
DNA: TGCAGTGCTAGAAGTCAAAGCTCCTATAATTCACCCCTCCACTTT

size: few
J: TRBJ2-7
D: NA
V: TRBV7-8
CDR3: CASSLLRGYHYEQYF
DNA: TGTGCCAGCAGCTTATTAAGGGGTTATCACTACGAGCAGTACTTC

size: NA
J: TRBJ1-1
D: TRBD1
V: TRBV7-2
CDR3: CASSLFWDRTGNMNTEAFF
DNA: TGTGCCAGCAGCCTATTCTGGGATCGGACAGGGAATATGAACACTGAAGCTTTCTTT

size: few
J: TRBJ1-1
D: NA
V: TRBV15
CDR3: CATASGLGNTEAFF
DNA: TGTGCCACCGCCTCAGGGCTCGGGAACACTGAAGCTTTCTTT

size: NA
J: TRBJ2-7
D: TRBD2
V: TRBV20-1
CDR3: CSARGPSGVSYEQYF
DNA: TGCAGTGCTAGAGGGCCTAGCGGGGTCTCCTACGAGCAGTACTTC

size: few
J: TRBJ2-1
D: TRBD2
V: TRBV20-1
CDR3: CSASGGAANEQFF
DNA: TGCAGTGCTAGCGGGGGGGCGGCCAATGAGCAGTTCTTC

size: few
J: TRBJ2-3
D: TRBD2
V: TRBV5-1
CDR3: CASSLAASGGTDTQYF
DNA: TGCGCCAGCAGCTTGGCCGCTAGCGGGGGCACAGATACGCAGTATTTT

size: few
J: TRBJ1-6
D: NA
V: TRBV28
CDR3: CASSFRGVIPSSYNSPLHF
DNA: TGTGCCAGCAGTTTCCGAGGGGTTATTCCTAGCTCCTATAATTCACCCCTCCACTTT

size: few
J: TRBJ1-1
D: NA
V: TRBV29-1
CDR3: CSVASTEAFF
DNA: TGCAGCGTTGCTAGCACTGAAGCTTTCTTT

size: NA
J: TRBJ2-7
D: NA
V: TRBV29-1
CDR3: CSVGQLISYNEQYF
DNA: TGCAGCGTTGGACAGCTAATATCGTACAATGAGCAGTACTTC

size: NA
J: TRBJ2-4
D: NA
V: TRBV10-3
CDR3: CAISESGHTNIQYF
DNA: TGTGCCATCAGTGAGTCCGGGCATACAAACATTCAGTACTTC

size: few
J: TRBJ2-5
D: NA
V: TRBV7-2
CDR3: CASSLAMQTKTQYF
DNA: TGTGCCAGCAGCTTAGCGATGCAGACAAAGACCCAGTACTTC

size: NA
J: TRBJ1-2
D: NA
V: TRBV7-9
CDR3: CASSLAKGIGYGYTF
DNA: TGTGCCAGCAGCTTAGCGAAGGGGATCGGCTATGGCTACACCTTC

size: NA
J: TRBJ1-6
D: NA
V: TRBV20-1
CDR3: CSARGPGRLDSPLHF
DNA: TGCAGTGCTAGGGGGCCAGGGAGGTTGGACTCACCCCTCCACTTT

size: NA
J: TRBJ2-3
D: NA
V: TRBV27
CDR3: CASSFVTSTDTQYF
DNA: TGTGCCAGCAGTTTCGTTACTAGCACAGATACGCAGTATTTT

size: NA
J: TRBJ1-2
D: TRBD1
V: TRBV20-1
CDR3: CSARDNDRGNYGYTF
DNA: TGCAGTGCTAGAGATAACGACAGGGGCAACTATGGCTACACCTTC

size: few
J: TRBJ2-1
D: TRBD2
V: TRBV9
CDR3: CASSEGGGWIYNEQFF
DNA: TGTGCCAGCAGCGAGGGCGGGGGTTGGATCTACAATGAGCAGTTCTTC